This T cell receptor (beta chain) appears in the sequencing data of a study of identical twins' blood T cells. TCRdb fed the 5' RACE reads into MiXCR, producing one record per CDR3 protein. The profile shows hundreds of thousands of distinct CDR3 sequences, 25% to 35% of them singletons. The CDR3 contains 12 residues. CDR1 and CDR2 (germline): MNHNS, SASEGT. The V end was cut by 0 bases, the J end by 6 bases, with 3 bases between. The sequencing sample was made of PBMCs. The source of this sequence is a woman between 18 and 50 years old in good health. This chain links TRBV6-1 with TRBJ1-5; no clear D. The CDR3, as DNA: TGTGCCAGCAGTGAAGCGCTTCAGCCCCAGCATTTT. Amino acids: CASSEALQPQHF.